This TCR beta chain was identified during a study of T cell repertoires in ileal Crohn's disease. Study as a whole: Surgery for a complication: stricturing in roughly 60%, penetrating in approximately 40%. Study-level findings and limits: Compared with non-smokers, active smokers at surgery showed more clonal expansions. Sorted CD8 T cells held more high-frequency clones than CD4. Clonality above 26.8% at surgery always came with endoscopic recurrence.

The CDR3 is 15 amino acids. Per the germline V gene, CDR1 is SEHNR and CDR2 is FQNEAQ (reference sequence). V was clipped by 5 bases and J by 4 bases; unmatched bases: 10. Here immunoSEQ multiplex PCR was the method, and the copy in TCRdb shows in-frame clones only, minus some. The repertoire holds about 59,000 clones, with roughly nine tenths as singletons. About this clone: No antigen is known for it.

The sample's time point: neoterminal ileum biopsy at postoperative endoscopy, about 6 months after surgery. Source material: ileal tissue. The receptor comes from an adult with Crohn's disease. The genes are TRBV7-9 and TRBJ1-2; 7 bases agree with TRBD1. Written as DNA, the CDR3 is TGTGCCAGCAGCCCAAGGACAGGATCTTTCTATGGCTACACCTTC. It specifies CASSPRTGSFYGYTF.